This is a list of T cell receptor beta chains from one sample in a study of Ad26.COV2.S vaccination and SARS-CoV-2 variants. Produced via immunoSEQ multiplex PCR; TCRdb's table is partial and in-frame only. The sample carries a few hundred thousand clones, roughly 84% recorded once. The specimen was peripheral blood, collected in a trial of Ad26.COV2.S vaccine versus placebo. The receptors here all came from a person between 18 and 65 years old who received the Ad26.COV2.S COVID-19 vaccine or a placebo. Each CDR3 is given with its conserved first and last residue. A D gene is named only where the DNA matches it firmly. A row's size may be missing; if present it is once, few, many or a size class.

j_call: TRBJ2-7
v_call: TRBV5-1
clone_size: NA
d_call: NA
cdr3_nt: TGCGCCAGCAGCTCCATTGGAGGGGCGGACAACGAGCAGTACTTC
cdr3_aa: CASSSIGGADNEQYF

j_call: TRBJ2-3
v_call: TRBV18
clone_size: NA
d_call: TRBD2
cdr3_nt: TGTGCCAGCTCACCACGTCGGACTAGCGGGGGGGGCACAGATACGCAGTATTTT
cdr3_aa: CASSPRRTSGGGTDTQYF

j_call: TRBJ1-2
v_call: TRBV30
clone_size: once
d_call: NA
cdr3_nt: TGTGCCTGGAGCCTACAGGCTAACTATGGCTACACCTTC
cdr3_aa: CAWSLQANYGYTF

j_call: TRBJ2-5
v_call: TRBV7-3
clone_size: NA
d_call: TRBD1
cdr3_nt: TGTGCCAGCAGCTCAGGGGGTGGGGCAGAGACCCAGTACTTC
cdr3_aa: CASSSGGGAETQYF

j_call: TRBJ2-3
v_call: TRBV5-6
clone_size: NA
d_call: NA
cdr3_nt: TGTGCCAGCAGCCTCGGGGGAAGCACAGATACGCAGTATTTT
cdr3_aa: CASSLGGSTDTQYF

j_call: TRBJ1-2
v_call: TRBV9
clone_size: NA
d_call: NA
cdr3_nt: TGTGCCAGCAGCGCCGGACGCCTGAGCGACTATGGCTACACCTTC
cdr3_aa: CASSAGRLSDYGYTF

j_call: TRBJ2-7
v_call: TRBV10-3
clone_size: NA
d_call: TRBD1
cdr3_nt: TGTGCCATCAGTACCGGGACAGGGGAGGGCGAGCAGTACTTC
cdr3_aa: CAISTGTGEGEQYF

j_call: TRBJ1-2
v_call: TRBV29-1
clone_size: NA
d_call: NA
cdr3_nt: TGCAGCGTTGAGGTGGGGGCTGGCTATGGCTACACCTTC
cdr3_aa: CSVEVGAGYGYTF

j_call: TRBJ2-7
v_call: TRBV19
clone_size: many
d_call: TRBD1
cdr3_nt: TGTGCCAGTAGTATGAAGGGACAGGGAACCTACGAGCAGTACTTC
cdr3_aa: CASSMKGQGTYEQYF

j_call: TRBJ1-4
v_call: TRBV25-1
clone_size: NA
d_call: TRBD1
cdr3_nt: TGTGCCAGCAGTGACCCGACAGGGATTAAGGAAAAACTGTTTTTT
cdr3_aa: CASSDPTGIKEKLFF

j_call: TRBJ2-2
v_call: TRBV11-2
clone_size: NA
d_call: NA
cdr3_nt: TGTGCCAGCAGCTTAACCCGACAAGAACCGTCCGGGGAGCTGTTTTTT
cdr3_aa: CASSLTRQEPSGELFF

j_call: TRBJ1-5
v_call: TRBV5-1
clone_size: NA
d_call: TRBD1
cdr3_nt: TGCGCCAGCAACAGACAGGGCGGAAGTCAGCCCCAGCATTTT
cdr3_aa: CASNRQGGSQPQHF

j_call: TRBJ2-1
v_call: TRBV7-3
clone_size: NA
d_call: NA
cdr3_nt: TGTGCCAGCAGCTTTCGACCATCCAGTGAGCAGTTCTTC
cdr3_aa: CASSFRPSSEQFF

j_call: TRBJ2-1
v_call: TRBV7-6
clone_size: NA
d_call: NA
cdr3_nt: TGTGCCAGCAGCTATGTAGCGGCTTCTACCTACAATGAGCAGTTCTTC
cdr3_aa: CASSYVAASTYNEQFF

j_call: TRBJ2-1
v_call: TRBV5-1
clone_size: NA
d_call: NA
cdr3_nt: TGCGCCAGCAGCTTGCGTGGGGGACGCTCCTACAATGAGCAGTTCTTC
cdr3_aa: CASSLRGGRSYNEQFF

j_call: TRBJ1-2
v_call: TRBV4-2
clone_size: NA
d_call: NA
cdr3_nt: TGTGCCAGCAGCCGAGGAAGACAGAGCCTGGACTATGGCTACACCTTC
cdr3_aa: CASSRGRQSLDYGYTF

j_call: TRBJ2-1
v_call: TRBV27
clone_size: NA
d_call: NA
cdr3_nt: TGTGCCAGCAGTTTAGGGGGGGCAGGGGAGCAGTTCTTC
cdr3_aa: CASSLGGAGEQFF

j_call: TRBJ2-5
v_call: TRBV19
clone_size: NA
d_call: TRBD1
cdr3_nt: TGTGCCAGTAGTATCCAGACAGGGGGCCAAGAGACCCAGTACTTC
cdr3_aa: CASSIQTGGQETQYF

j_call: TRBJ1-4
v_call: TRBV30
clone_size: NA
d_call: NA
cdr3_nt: TGTGCCTGGAGTCCCCCGGGTACGTGGGCCCGCGAAAAACTGTTTTTT
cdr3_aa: CAWSPPGTWAREKLFF

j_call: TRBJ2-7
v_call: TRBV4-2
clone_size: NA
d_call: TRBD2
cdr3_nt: TGTGCCAGCAGCCAATATAGCGGGGGGACTTCCTACGAGCAGTACTTC
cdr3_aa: CASSQYSGGTSYEQYF

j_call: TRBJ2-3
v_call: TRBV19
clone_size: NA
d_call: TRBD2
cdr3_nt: TGTGCCAGTTTCCCCCGAGGGAGCGGGGGTGCAGATACGCAGTATTTT
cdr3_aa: CASFPRGSGGADTQYF

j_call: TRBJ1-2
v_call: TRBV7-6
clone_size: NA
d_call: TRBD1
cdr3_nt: TGTGCCAGCAGTCGTGACAGGGGCGATGGCTACACCTTC
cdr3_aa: CASSRDRGDGYTF

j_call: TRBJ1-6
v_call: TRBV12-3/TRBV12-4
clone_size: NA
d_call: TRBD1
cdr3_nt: TGTGCCAGCAGTTGGCAGGGGGCATCACCCCTCCACTTT
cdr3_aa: CASSWQGASPLHF

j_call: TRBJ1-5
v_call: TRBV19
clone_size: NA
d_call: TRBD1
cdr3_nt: TGTGCCAGTAGTATACAGGGGGATAGCAATCAGCCCCAGCATTTT
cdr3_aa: CASSIQGDSNQPQHF

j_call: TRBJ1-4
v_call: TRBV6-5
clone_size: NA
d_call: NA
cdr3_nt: TGTGCCAGCAGTTACGTTCGGGGAACTAATGAAAAACTGTTTTTT
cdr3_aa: CASSYVRGTNEKLFF

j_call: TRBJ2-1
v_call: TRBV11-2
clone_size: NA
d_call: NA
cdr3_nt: TGTGCCAGCAGTCTCTCGTACAGGGATGAGCAGTTCTTC
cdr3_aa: CASSLSYRDEQFF

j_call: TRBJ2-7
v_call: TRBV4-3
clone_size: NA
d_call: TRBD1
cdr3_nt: TGCGCCAGCAGCCCCGGCGTGACAGGGAATTACGAGCAGTACTTC
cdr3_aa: CASSPGVTGNYEQYF

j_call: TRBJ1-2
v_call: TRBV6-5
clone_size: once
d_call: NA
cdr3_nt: TGTGCCAGCAACCCCTCCGGGGGGGCGGGCTATGGCTACACCTTC
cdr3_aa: CASNPSGGAGYGYTF

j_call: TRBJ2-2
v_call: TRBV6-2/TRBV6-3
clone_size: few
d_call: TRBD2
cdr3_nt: TGTGCCAGCAGTTACAGCGGGGGGGCAACCGGGGAGCTGTTTTTT
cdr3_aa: CASSYSGGATGELFF

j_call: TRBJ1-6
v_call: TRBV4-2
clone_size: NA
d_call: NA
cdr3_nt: TGTGCCAGCAGCCAGGGAGGACAGCCACCCCTCCACTTT
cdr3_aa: CASSQGGQPPLHF

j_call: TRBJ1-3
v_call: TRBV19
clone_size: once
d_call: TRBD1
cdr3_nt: TGTGCCAGCACGCGACAGGGCTCTGGAAACACCATATATTTT
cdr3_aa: CASTRQGSGNTIYF

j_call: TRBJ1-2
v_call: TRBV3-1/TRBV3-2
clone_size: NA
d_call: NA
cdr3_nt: TGTGCCAGCAGCCAAGATTTCGCGGGGCGAAGGAGCTACACCTTC
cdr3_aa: CASSQDFAGRRSYTF

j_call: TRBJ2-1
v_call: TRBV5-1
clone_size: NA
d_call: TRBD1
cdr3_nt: TGCGCCAGCAGCATCCAAGGACAGGGATTTGTGTTCTTC
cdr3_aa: CASSIQGQGFVFF

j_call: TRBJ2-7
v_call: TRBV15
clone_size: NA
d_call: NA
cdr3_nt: TGTGCCACCAGCAAACCGGACACCTACGAGCAGTACTTC
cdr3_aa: CATSKPDTYEQYF

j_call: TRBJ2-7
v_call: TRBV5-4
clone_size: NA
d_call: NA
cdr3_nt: TGTGCCAGCAGACCCCTGGGGAGCTCCTACGAGCAGTACTTC
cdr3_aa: CASRPLGSSYEQYF

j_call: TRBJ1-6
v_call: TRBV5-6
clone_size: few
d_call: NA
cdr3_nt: TGTGCCAGCAGCAGCGGGGCAGGGAACTCACCCCTCCACTTT
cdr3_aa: CASSSGAGNSPLHF

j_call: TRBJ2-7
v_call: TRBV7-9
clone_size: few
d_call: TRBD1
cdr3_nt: TGTGCCAGCAGCTTTGACAGGGTCCCCTACGAGCAGTACTTC
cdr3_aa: CASSFDRVPYEQYF

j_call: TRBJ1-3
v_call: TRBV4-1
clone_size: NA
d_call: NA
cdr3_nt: TGCGCCAGCAGCCAAGATGCGCCAGCTTCACACTCTGGAAACACCATATATTTT
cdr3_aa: CASSQDAPASHSGNTIYF

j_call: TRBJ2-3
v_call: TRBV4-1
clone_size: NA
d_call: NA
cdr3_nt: TGCGCCAGCAGCCAAGCCGGCCCTTTACTTACAGATACGCAGTATTTT
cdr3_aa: CASSQAGPLLTDTQYF

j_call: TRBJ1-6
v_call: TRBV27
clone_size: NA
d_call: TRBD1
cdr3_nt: TGTGCCAGCAGCACTGGAGGGACAGGGGGTTCACCCCTCCACTTT
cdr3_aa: CASSTGGTGGSPLHF

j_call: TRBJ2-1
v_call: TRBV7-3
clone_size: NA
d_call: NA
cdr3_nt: TGTGCCAGCAGCTTAGGCGGGCGTGGCGAGCAGTTCTTC
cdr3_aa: CASSLGGRGEQFF

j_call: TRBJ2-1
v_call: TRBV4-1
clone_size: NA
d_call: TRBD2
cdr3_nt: TGCGCCAGCAGCCAAGCCGGGACTAGCGTCAATGAGCAGTTCTTC
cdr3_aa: CASSQAGTSVNEQFF

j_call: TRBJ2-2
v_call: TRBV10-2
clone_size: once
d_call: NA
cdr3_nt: TGCGCCAGCAGTGAGTCAGCGAGAGACACCGGGGAGCTGTTTTTT
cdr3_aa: CASSESARDTGELFF

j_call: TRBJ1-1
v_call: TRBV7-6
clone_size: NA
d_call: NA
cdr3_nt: TGTGCCAGCAGCTTAGGCGGGGGGCGAAGCACTGAAGCTTTCTTT
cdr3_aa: CASSLGGGRSTEAFF

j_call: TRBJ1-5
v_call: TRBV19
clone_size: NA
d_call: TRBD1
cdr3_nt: TGTGCCAGTAGTATAGCGAGAGGACAGGGTCCACAGCCCCAGCATTTT
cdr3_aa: CASSIARGQGPQPQHF